Listed below are T cell receptor beta chains from one sample, sequenced in a study of cytomegalovirus exposure and HLA in healthy donors. Clones were sequenced by immunoSEQ multiplex PCR, and TCRdb holds only the in-frame ones, with some missing. The table shows tens of thousands of clones, with around 82% occurring only once. The sequenced sample was PBMCs. The source is a woman in her late teens or twenties in good health and CMV-seropositive. The CDR3 runs from the conserved cysteine through the conserved F or W. The D gene is left open where the match is weak. Size is omitted from some rows. Given values are once, few, many or a class for expanded clones.

J	size	D	V	CDR3	DNA
TRBJ1-6	-	-	TRBV4-2	CASSQDPGGTNSPLHF	TGTGCCAGCAGCCAAGATCCCGGGGGGACTAATTCACCCCTCCACTTT
TRBJ2-2	few	TRBD1	TRBV19	CASIRGQGRTGELFF	TGTGCCAGTATCCGGGGACAGGGTCGAACCGGGGAGCTGTTTTTT
TRBJ1-4	-	TRBD1	TRBV19	CASSANRGSNEKLFF	TGTGCCAGTAGTGCCAACAGGGGTTCTAATGAAAAACTGTTTTTT
TRBJ1-6	many	-	TRBV7-8	CASSHNRVGSPLHF	TGTGCCAGCAGCCATAACAGGGTCGGTTCACCCCTCCACTTT
TRBJ1-6	-	TRBD1	TRBV19	CASSIGTDNNSPLHF	TGTGCCAGTAGTATCGGGACAGACAATAATTCACCCCTCCACTTT
TRBJ2-5	-	-	TRBV2	CASKSSTSSRETQYF	TGTGCCAGCAAATCGTCTACCTCCTCTCGAGAGACCCAGTACTTC
TRBJ2-7	-	-	TRBV21-1	CASSKRGGTYEQYF	TGTGCCAGCAGCAAACGGGGGGGAACCTACGAGCAGTACTTC
TRBJ2-7	-	TRBD2	TRBV18	CASSTTSGGTYEQYF	TGTGCCAGCTCAACCACTAGCGGGGGAACCTACGAGCAGTACTTC
TRBJ1-2	-	-	TRBV9	CASSESQGNYGYTF	TGTGCCAGCAGCGAATCACAGGGCAACTATGGCTACACCTTC
TRBJ1-3	-	-	TRBV7-2	CASSASDRGNTIYF	TGTGCCAGCAGCGCATCGGACAGAGGAAACACCATATATTTT
TRBJ2-7	-	-	TRBV28	CASSQRTPPYEQYF	TGTGCCAGCAGTCAGCGTACCCCCCCCTACGAGCAGTACTTC
TRBJ2-1	-	TRBD2	TRBV6-4	CASSGLAGGHNEQFF	TGTGCCAGCAGTGGACTAGCGGGGGGGCACAATGAGCAGTTCTTC
TRBJ2-7	few	-	TRBV29-1	CSVEEGGWYTYEQYF	TGCAGCGTTGAAGAGGGAGGTTGGTACACCTACGAGCAGTACTTC
TRBJ1-1	once	TRBD1	TRBV18	CASSPRTGFNTEAFF	TGTGCCAGCTCACCGCGGACAGGGTTTAACACTGAAGCTTTCTTT
TRBJ1-1	-	-	TRBV18	CASSPPGTGGNTEAFF	TGTGCCAGCTCACCACCCGGGACCGGGGGGAACACTGAAGCTTTCTTT
TRBJ2-5	-	TRBD2	TRBV10-3	CAISEALGGVQETQYF	TGTGCCATCAGTGAGGCCCTTGGGGGGGTCCAAGAGACCCAGTACTTC
TRBJ1-3	-	TRBD1	TRBV27	CASSHDRETNTIYF	TGTGCCAGCAGCCACGACAGGGAGACAAACACCATATATTTT
TRBJ2-4	once	TRBD1	TRBV5-1	CASSLVNRGDKNIQYF	TGCGCCAGCAGCTTGGTCAACAGGGGAGACAAAAACATTCAGTACTTC
TRBJ2-5	-	-	TRBV30	CAWSVRETQYF	TGTGCCTGGAGTGTACGGGAGACCCAGTACTTC
TRBJ2-2	-	-	TRBV5-1	CASSPGGGHYTGELFF	TGCGCCAGCAGCCCCGGCGGGGGACACTACACCGGGGAGCTGTTTTTT
TRBJ2-2	-	-	TRBV5-1	CASSLAGYTGELFF	TGCGCCAGCAGCTTGGCGGGGTACACCGGGGAGCTGTTTTTT
TRBJ2-5	-	-	TRBV5-1	CASSLGTNKETQYF	TGCGCCAGCAGCTTGGGGACTAACAAAGAGACCCAGTACTTC
TRBJ1-2	-	TRBD1	TRBV14	CASSQTGFGYTF	TGTGCCAGCAGCCAGACAGGGTTTGGCTACACCTTC
TRBJ1-6	-	-	TRBV28	CATGWGGNNSPLHF	TGTGCCACCGGGTGGGGGGGAAATAATTCACCCCTCCACTTT
TRBJ1-6	once	-	TRBV2	CASSEARNNSPLHF	TGTGCCAGCAGTGAAGCCAGGAATAATTCACCCCTCCACTTT
TRBJ2-5	-	TRBD1	TRBV29-1	CSVLRGETQYF	TGCAGCGTGCTCAGGGGGGAGACCCAGTACTTC
TRBJ2-1	-	-	TRBV28	CASSYDRYNEQFF	TGTGCCAGCAGTTACGACAGGTACAATGAGCAGTTCTTC
TRBJ2-1	-	TRBD2	TRBV10-3	CAIQLAGRKSSYNEQFF	TGTGCCATCCAACTAGCGGGACGAAAGAGCTCCTACAATGAGCAGTTCTTC
TRBJ2-6	-	-	TRBV7-6	CASSLVVGSPSGANVLTF	TGTGCCAGCAGCTTAGTAGTTGGTAGCCCCTCTGGGGCCAACGTCCTGACTTTC
TRBJ2-2	-	TRBD1	TRBV11-3	CASSLEFGQGLRTGELFF	TGTGCCAGCAGCTTAGAATTCGGACAGGGCTTACGGACCGGGGAGCTGTTTTTT
TRBJ2-7	few	-	TRBV4-1	CASSRPSAGSYEQYF	TGCGCCAGCAGCCGCCCATCCGCAGGTTCCTACGAGCAGTACTTC
TRBJ1-4	-	TRBD1	TRBV7-2	CASSGQDREKLFF	TGTGCCAGCAGTGGACAGGACAGGGAAAAACTGTTTTTT
TRBJ1-5	-	-	TRBV6-1	CARAGGAGDQPQHF	TGTGCCAGGGCGGGGGGGGCGGGTGATCAGCCCCAGCATTTT
TRBJ2-5	-	-	TRBV6-5	CASSYERGETQYF	TGTGCCAGCAGTTACGAACGAGGGGAGACCCAGTACTTC
TRBJ1-2	-	TRBD1	TRBV5-1	CASSFFPADRGSGYTF	TGCGCCAGCAGCTTCTTCCCCGCGGACAGGGGAAGTGGCTACACCTTC
TRBJ2-3	-	-	TRBV4-3	CASSQLASSGLSTDTQYF	TGCGCCAGCAGCCAGCTAGCCTCCTCGGGGTTAAGCACAGATACGCAGTATTTT
TRBJ1-1	-	-	TRBV27	CASGGGGTHTEAFF	TGTGCCAGCGGGGGGGGAGGTACCCACACTGAAGCTTTCTTT
TRBJ2-3	-	-	TRBV28	CASSSVGDARTDTQYF	TGTGCCAGCAGTTCCGTCGGGGATGCCCGCACAGATACGCAGTATTTT
TRBJ2-2	-	TRBD1	TRBV5-8	CASSFGQGNTGELFF	TGTGCCAGCAGCTTCGGACAGGGGAATACCGGGGAGCTGTTTTTT
TRBJ2-1	-	TRBD2	TRBV5-4	CASSLGSSGGYNEQFF	TGTGCCAGCAGCTTGGGGTCTAGCGGGGGATACAATGAGCAGTTCTTC
TRBJ2-7	once	TRBD1	TRBV5-1	CASSFGDREGEQYF	TGCGCCAGCAGCTTTGGGGACAGGGAAGGCGAGCAGTACTTC
TRBJ2-7	-	TRBD1	TRBV28	CASILNRGQSSYEQYF	TGTGCCAGCATCCTAAACAGGGGGCAGAGCTCCTACGAGCAGTACTTC
TRBJ2-7	-	TRBD1	TRBV18	CASSRDRQDYEQYF	TGTGCCAGCTCAAGGGACAGGCAGGACTACGAGCAGTACTTC